This passage covers 22 T cell receptor beta chains from one sample sequenced in a study of Graves' ophthalmopathy and Graves' hyperthyroidism. Using RNA transcripts, the TCR beta CDR3 regions were amplified. RT-PCR was first run with HTBI primers, then multiplex PCR in a second round. TCRdb redid the calling of the multiplex PCR reads with MiXCR, one entry per CDR3 protein. Of around 1,200,000 distinct CDR3 sequences in the sample, about 36% are singletons; the top ten hold over 8.5%. Source material: peripheral blood or thyroid tissue (not recorded which). These TCRs come from an adult man with Graves' hyperthyroidism.

This clonotype was picked up a small number of times. The chain recombines TRBV20-1 with TRBJ1-1; possible D gene TRBD1, 5 bases. V was shortened by 6 bases and J by 6 bases, with 17 bases between the two germline ends. CDR3 length: 13 amino acids. Germline V gives CDR1 DFQATT, CDR2 SNEGSKA (reference sequence). This CDR3 reads CSARLIGVPEAFF. The CDR3 bases are TGCAGTGCCCGACTCATAGGGGTGCCTGAAGCTTTCTTT.

The V gene is TRBV19, the J gene TRBJ1-1, with 8 positions matching TRBD1. CDR1 is LNHDA and CDR2 is SQIVND in the germline V gene (reference sequence). The ends lost 8 bases at V and 1 base at J; junction bases unmatched: 6. The CDR3 is 14 amino acids. The CDR3 nucleotides are TGTGCCAGTGGAACCGGGACAGGGAACACTGAAGCTTTCTTT. Its protein product is CASGTGTGNTEAFF.

This clonotype was seen at least ten times. The genes are TRBV29-1 and TRBJ1-1; D not certain. Germline V gene data show CDR1 as SQVTM and CDR2 as ANQGSEA. Between the trimmed V and J ends, which lost 7 bases and 4 bases, there was a span of 13 bases. This CDR3 spans 12 amino acids. Written as DNA, the CDR3 is TGCAGCGCCCCGGTTTCTCGCACTGAAGCTTTCTTT. This codes for CSAPVSRTEAFF.

Comment on this clonotype: This may arise from a read error, as a much more abundant clone is one base away. V is TRBV19 and J is TRBJ2-5; D call uncertain. The CDR3 length is 13 residues. CDR1 and CDR2 from the germline V gene are LNHDA and SQIVND (reference sequence). The CDR3 region is CASGINSRETQYF. For the CDR3, the DNA is TGTGCCAGTGGTATCAACAGCCGGGAGACCCAGTACTTC.

This clonotype was seen ten or more times. This chain joins TRBV5-5 and TRBJ2-7, with TRBD1 matching 8 bases. The CDR3 has 14 amino acids. Germline CDR1 is SGHKS and CDR2 is YYEKEE (reference sequence). With 6 bases clipped from V and 4 bases from J, the junction kept 9 bases outside the gene matches. The CDR3 region has the DNA TGTGCCAGCACCGGGTCCAGGGGGCTTTACGAGCAGTACTTC. It specifies CASTGSRGLYEQYF.

This clonotype was counted ten times or more. The V gene is TRBV2, the J gene TRBJ1-6; unclear D gene. CDR1 SNHLY and CDR2 FYNNEI come from the germline V gene. CDR3 length: 13 residues. Trimming took 8 bases from V and 7 from J, leaving 12 bases between them. This CDR3 is CASFPEGNSPLHF. The CDR3 DNA follows: TGTGCCAGCTTCCCGGAGGGAAATTCACCCCTCCACTTT.

This clonotype was counted at least ten times. The chain employs TRBV10-3 and TRBJ1-2; 10 nucleotides align to TRBD1. Germline CDR1 is ENHRY and CDR2 is SYGVKD. This CDR3 region has 15 residues. The V gene end was trimmed by 7 bases and the J gene end by 4 bases; junction bases not matched to a gene: 9. CDR3 loop: CAIINPGQGSYGYTF. The CDR3 DNA reads as TGTGCCATCATTAATCCGGGACAGGGGAGCTATGGCTACACCTTC.

This clonotype was seen a handful of times. This rearrangement joins TRBV12-3 or TRBV12-4 to TRBJ2-2, with D maybe TRBD2 (5 bases). This CDR3 spans 15 amino acids. Trimming took 3 bases from V and 4 from J, leaving 12 bases between them. Here the CDR3 reads CASSFNEGITGELFF. The CDR3 DNA follows: TGTGCCAGCAGTTTCAATGAGGGAATCACCGGGGAGCTGTTTTTT.

Here the CDR3 reads CAPDRGRTVTEAFF. The CDR3 DNA follows: TGTGCCCCGGACAGGGGGCGCACGGTCACTGAAGCTTTCTTT. The genes are TRBV24-1 and TRBJ1-1; 11 bases align to TRBD1. The CDR3 covers 14 residues. The J segment lost 4 bases and the V segment lost 12 bases, leaving 9 bases of the junction unmatched. The germline gives CDR1 KGHDR, CDR2 SFDVKD.

The chain joins TRBV15 to TRBJ2-3; 8 bases fit TRBD2. J gave up 4 bases and V 3 bases, and 6 bases lay outside the gene matches. The CDR3 sequence is 15 residues long. Germline-derived CDR1 and CDR2 are LNHNV and YYDKDF (reference sequence). In DNA form, the CDR3 reads TGTGCCACCAGCAGCAGTAGCGGGGCCGCAGATACGCAGTATTTT. Its translation: CATSSSSGAADTQYF.

Comments on this clonotype: It may be a read error: a sequence one base away is much more abundant. The chain recombines TRBV7-8 with TRBJ1-5; D ambiguous. This CDR3 contains 14 residues. Germline lookup yields CDR1 SGHVS and CDR2 FQNEAQ. CDR3 nucleotide sequence: TGTGCCAGCAGCTCTTTACATAGCGATCAGCCCCAGCATTTT. Its translation: CASSSLHSDQPQHF.

As for this clonotype: It may be a read error: a sequence one base away is much more abundant. This sequence joins TRBV29-1 and TRBJ2-6; perhaps TRBD1 as D (6 bases). Germline CDR1 SQVTM, CDR2 ANQGSEA. V lost 6 bases and J lost 2, with 17 bases in between. The CDR3 consists of 16 residues. Here the CDR3 reads CSVTGFPFAGANVLTF. CDR3 coding DNA: TGCAGCGTGACAGGATTCCCCTTCGCTGGGGCCAACGTCCTGACTTTC.

This clonotype was detected ten times or more. The chain has TRBV24-1 and TRBJ1-2; D is unclear. V lost 3 bases, J lost 7 bases, and 14 bases lay in between. Germline CDR1 KGHDR, CDR2 SFDVKD. The CDR3 has 14 residues. In DNA, the CDR3 is TGTGCCACCAGTGATATGACGAGGATGGGTGGCTACACCTTC. It is translated as CATSDMTRMGGYTF.

The CDR3 DNA is TGTGCCAGCGGTCCCCAGGGGACTGACACTGAAGCTTTCTTT. Protein: CASGPQGTDTEAFF. The chain is built from TRBV2 and TRBJ1-1; TRBD1 might be the D (6 bases). The ends were cut back, 8 bases at V and 3 bases at J, with 16 bases in the middle. In germline, CDR1 is SNHLY, CDR2 FYNNEI. The CDR3 consists of 14 residues. The full variable domain, with the rest looked up from reference TRBV2 and TRBJ1-1, is EPEVTQTPSHQVTQMGQEVILRCVPISNHLYFYWYRQILGQKVEFLVSFYNNEISEKSEIFDDQFSVERPDGSNFTLKIRSTKLEDSAMYFCASGPQGTDTEAFFGQGTRLTVV.

This clonotype has a single count. The chain is built from TRBV10-3 and TRBJ2-3; TRBD1 matches at 9 bases. The CDR3 is 17 amino acids. V shed 10 bases, J shed 1 base, and the junction held 15 bases outside the gene matches. Germline V lookup: CDR1 ENHRY, CDR2 SYGVKD. The CDR3 protein is CASSPGTGNEGTDTQYF. The CDR3 DNA sequence: TGTGCCAGCAGCCCCGGGACAGGGAATGAGGGCACAGATACGCAGTATTTT.

This clonotype has at least ten counts. This chain connects TRBV20-1 to TRBJ2-7; 7 bases agree with TRBD1. V lost 7 bases to trimming and J lost 0 bases; unmatched junction nucleotides: 9. Germline V CDR1 and CDR2: DFQATT, SNEGSKA (reference sequence). The CDR3 loop spans 14 amino acids. CDR3 protein: CSVETDRSSYEQYF. DNA for the CDR3: TGCAGTGTTGAGACGGACAGGAGCTCCTACGAGCAGTACTTC.

Points on this clonotype: A much larger clone differs from this one at a single base, so this may be a read error. The genes are TRBV20-1 and TRBJ1-2; D is undetermined. Germline CDR1 is DFQATT and CDR2 is SNEGSKA (reference sequence). This CDR3 contains 13 residues. V dropped 3 bases and J dropped 4 bases, with 12 bases sitting between them. As DNA, the CDR3 is TGCAGTGCTAGTATCCAGTTTATCTATGGCTACACCTTC. Translated: CSASIQFIYGYTF.

This clonotype was seen a few times. The rearrangement joins TRBV12-3 or TRBV12-4 to TRBJ2-2, with 10 nucleotides matching TRBD1. The CDR3 extends over 15 amino acids. J lost 7 bases, V lost 5 bases, and 7 bases had no gene match. The CDR3 region has the DNA TGTGCCAGCAGTCCCGGGACAGGGGTTCTCGGGGAGCTGTTTTTT. As protein: CASSPGTGVLGELFF.

The rearrangement links TRBV2 to TRBJ1-5, with D possibly being TRBD1 (5 bases). The CDR3 extends over 14 amino acids. Germline CDR1 SNHLY, CDR2 FYNNEI. The V end was cut by 8 bases, the J end by 2 bases, with 13 bases between. For the CDR3, the DNA is TGTGCCAGCGCTGGCCAGGGTGGCAATCAGCCCCAGCATTTT. Translated: CASAGQGGNQPQHF.

The J gene is TRBJ2-5, the V gene TRBV24-1; possibly TRBD1 or TRBD2 for D (5 bases each). Trimming left V 9 bases short and J 9 bases short, with 25 bases between. CDR1 is KGHDR, CDR2 SFDVKD, per germline. CDR3 length: 15 residues. The CDR3 DNA follows: TGTGCCACCCATTCAGGGCGAGGGAACAATCAGCCCCAGTACTTC. Translated: CATHSGRGNNQPQYF.

The sample holds many counts of this clonotype. The chain joins TRBV6-9 to TRBJ2-7; 8 bases are shared with TRBD1. The J segment lost 5 bases and the V segment lost 9 bases, leaving 9 bases of the junction unmatched. The CDR3 totals 13 residues. Per the germline V gene, CDR1 is MNHGY and CDR2 is SVAAGI. The DNA for the CDR3 is TGTGCCAGGACAGGGGACCACCTCGACGAGCAGTACTTC. Its protein is CARTGDHLDEQYF.

V and J are TRBV29-1 and TRBJ2-7; TRBD2 matches at 8 bases. The ends lost 5 bases at V and 7 bases at J; junction bases unmatched: 13. CDR3 size: 14 residues. Germline CDR1 is SQVTM and CDR2 is ANQGSEA. The chain's CDR3 is CSVRPGGGTGEQYF. The DNA for the CDR3 is TGCAGCGTTCGCCCGGGGGGGGGCACCGGGGAGCAGTACTTC.